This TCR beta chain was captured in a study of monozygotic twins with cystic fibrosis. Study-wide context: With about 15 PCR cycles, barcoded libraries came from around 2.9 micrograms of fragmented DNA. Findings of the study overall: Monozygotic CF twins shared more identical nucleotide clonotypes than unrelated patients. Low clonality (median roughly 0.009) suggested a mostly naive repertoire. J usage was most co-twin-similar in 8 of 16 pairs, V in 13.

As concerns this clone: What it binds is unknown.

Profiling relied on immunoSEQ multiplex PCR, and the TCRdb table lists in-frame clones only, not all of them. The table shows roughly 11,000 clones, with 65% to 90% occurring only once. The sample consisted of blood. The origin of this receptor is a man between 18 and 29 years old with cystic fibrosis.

CDR3 bases: TGTGCCAGCAGCCGGGACAGGGCTATTAACGAGCAGTACTTC. It codes for CASSRDRAINEQYF. V gene TRBV7-2 combines with J gene TRBJ2-7; 9 bases map to TRBD1. In germline, CDR1 is SGHTA, CDR2 FQGNSA. The CDR3 loop spans 14 amino acids. Germline trimming cut 5 bases from V and 5 bases from J; bases unmatched to any gene: 7.